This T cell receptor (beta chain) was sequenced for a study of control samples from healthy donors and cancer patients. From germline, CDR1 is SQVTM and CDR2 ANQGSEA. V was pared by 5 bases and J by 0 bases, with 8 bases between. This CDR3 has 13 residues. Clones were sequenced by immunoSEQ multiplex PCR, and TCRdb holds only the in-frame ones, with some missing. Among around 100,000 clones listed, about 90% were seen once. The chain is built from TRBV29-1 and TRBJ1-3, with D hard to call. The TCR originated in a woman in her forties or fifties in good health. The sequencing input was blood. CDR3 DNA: TGCAGCGTTCTTGAGAGCTCTGGAAACACCATATATTTT. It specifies CSVLESSGNTIYF.